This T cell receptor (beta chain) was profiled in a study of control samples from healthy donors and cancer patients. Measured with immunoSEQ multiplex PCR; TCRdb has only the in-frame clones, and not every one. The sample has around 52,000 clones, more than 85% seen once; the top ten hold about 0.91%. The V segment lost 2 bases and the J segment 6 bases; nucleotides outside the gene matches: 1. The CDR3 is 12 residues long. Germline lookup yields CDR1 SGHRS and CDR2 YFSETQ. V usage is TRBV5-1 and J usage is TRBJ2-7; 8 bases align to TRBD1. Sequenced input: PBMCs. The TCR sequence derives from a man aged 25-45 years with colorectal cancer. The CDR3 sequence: CASSLQGGEQYF. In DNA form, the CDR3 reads TGCGCCAGCAGCTTACAGGGGGGCGAGCAGTACTTC.